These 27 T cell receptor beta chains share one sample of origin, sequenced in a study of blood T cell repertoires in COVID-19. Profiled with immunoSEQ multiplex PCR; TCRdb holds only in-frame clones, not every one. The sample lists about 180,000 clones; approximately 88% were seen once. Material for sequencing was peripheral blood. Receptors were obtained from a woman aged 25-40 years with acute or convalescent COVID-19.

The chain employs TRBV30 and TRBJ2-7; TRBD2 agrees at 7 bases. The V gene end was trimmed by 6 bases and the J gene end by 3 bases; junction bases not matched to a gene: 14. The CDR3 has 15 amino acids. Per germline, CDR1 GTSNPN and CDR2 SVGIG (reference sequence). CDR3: CACLFWREGLYEQYF. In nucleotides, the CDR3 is TGTGCCTGCCTCTTTTGGAGGGAGGGCCTCTACGAGCAGTACTTC.

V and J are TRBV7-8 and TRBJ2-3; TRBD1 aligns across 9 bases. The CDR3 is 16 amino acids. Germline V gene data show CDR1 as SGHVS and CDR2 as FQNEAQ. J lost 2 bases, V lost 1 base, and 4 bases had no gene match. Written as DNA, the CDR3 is TGTGCCAGCAGCTTAGGACACAGGGGGCCCACAGATACGCAGTATTTT. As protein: CASSLGHRGPTDTQYF.

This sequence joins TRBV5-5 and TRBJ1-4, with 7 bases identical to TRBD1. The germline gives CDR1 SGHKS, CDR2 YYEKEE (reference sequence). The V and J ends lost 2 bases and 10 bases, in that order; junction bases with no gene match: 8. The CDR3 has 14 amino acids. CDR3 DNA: TGTGCCAGCAGCTTTGAGGGGAACAGGGGAAAACTGTTTTTT. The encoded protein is CASSFEGNRGKLFF.

Here the CDR3 reads CASSSTGQGSYEQYF. As DNA, the CDR3 is TGTGCCAGCAGTTCAACGGGACAGGGTTCTTACGAGCAGTACTTC. The V and J genes are TRBV6-6 and TRBJ2-7, with 9 bases lining up with TRBD1. Germline CDR1 reads MNHNY; CDR2 reads SVGAGI (reference sequence). The length of the CDR3 is 15 residues. Unmatched junction bases numbered 8, after V lost 4 bases and J lost 4 bases.

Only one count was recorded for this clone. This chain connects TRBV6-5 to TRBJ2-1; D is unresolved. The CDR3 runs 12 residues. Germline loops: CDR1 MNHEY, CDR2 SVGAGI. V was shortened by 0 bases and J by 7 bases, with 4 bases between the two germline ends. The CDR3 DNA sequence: TGTGCCAGCAGTTACTCGAGAAATGAGCAGTTCTTC. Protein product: CASSYSRNEQFF.

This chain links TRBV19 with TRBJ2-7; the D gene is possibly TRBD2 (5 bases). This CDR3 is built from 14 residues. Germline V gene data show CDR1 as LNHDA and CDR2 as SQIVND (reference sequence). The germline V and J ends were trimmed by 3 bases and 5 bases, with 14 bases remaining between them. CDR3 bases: TGTGCCAGTAGTATGAGGGCCCGAATGAACGAGCAGTACTTC. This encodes CASSMRARMNEQYF.

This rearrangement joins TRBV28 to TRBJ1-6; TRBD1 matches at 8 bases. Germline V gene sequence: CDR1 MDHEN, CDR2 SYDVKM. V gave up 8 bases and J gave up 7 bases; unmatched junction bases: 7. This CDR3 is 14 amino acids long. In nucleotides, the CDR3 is TGTGCCAGCGAGCGACAGGGGTCAAATTCACCCCTCCACTTT. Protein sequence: CASERQGSNSPLHF.

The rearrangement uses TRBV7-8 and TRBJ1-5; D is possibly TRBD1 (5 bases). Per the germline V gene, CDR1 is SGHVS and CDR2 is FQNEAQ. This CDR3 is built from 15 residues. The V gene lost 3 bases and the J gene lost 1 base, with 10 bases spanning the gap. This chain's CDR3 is CASSFGDSSNQPQHF. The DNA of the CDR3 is TGTGCCAGCAGCTTCGGCGACAGCAGCAATCAGCCCCAGCATTTT.

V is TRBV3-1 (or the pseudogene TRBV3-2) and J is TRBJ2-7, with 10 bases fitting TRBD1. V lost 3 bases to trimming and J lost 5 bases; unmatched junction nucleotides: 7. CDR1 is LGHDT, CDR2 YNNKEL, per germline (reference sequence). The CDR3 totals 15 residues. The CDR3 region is CASSHTDRGQNEQYF. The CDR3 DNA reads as TGTGCCAGCAGCCACACCGACAGGGGGCAGAACGAGCAGTACTTC.

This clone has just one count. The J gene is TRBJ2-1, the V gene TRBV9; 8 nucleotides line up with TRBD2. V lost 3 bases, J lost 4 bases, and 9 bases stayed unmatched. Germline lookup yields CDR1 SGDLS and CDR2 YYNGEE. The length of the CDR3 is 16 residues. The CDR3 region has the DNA TGTGCCAGCAGCGCCTCAGCGGGAGTTGTATACAATGAGCAGTTCTTC. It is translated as CASSASAGVVYNEQFF.

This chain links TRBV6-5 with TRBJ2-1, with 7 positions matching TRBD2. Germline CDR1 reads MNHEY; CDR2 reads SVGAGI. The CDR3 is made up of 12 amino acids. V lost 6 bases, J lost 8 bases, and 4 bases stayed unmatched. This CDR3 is CASSSTSDEQFF. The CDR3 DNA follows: TGTGCCAGCAGCTCTACTAGCGATGAGCAGTTCTTC.

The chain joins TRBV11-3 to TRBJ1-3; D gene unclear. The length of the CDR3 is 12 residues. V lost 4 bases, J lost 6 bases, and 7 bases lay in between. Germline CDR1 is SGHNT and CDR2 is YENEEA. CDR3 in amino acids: CASSWGVNTIYF. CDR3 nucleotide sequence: TGTGCCAGCAGCTGGGGAGTAAACACCATATATTTT.

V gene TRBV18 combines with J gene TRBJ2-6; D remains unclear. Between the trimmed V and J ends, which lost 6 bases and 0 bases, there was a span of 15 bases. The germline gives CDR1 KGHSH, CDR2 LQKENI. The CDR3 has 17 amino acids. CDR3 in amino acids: CASSRGLADSGANVLTF. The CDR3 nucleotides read TGTGCCAGCTCGCGAGGTTTAGCCGACTCTGGGGCCAACGTCCTGACTTTC.

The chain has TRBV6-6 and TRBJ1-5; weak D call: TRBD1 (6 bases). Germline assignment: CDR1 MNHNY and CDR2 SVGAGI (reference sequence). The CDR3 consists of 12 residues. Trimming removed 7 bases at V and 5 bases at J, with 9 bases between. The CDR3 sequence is CASTGGYQPQHF. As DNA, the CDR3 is TGTGCCAGCACGGGGGGCTATCAGCCCCAGCATTTT.

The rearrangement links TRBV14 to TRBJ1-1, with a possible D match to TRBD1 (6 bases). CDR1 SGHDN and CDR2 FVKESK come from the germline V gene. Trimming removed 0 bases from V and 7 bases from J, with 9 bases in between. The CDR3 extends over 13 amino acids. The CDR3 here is CASSQDQDSEAFF. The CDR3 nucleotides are TGTGCCAGCAGCCAAGATCAGGACAGTGAAGCTTTCTTT.

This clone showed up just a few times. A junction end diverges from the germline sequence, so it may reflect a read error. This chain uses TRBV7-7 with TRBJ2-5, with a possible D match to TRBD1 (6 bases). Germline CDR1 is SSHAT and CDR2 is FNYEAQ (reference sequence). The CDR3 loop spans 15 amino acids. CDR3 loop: CASSLVGGEGETQYF. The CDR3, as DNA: TGTGCTAGCAGCTTAGTAGGGGGAGAGGGAGAGACCCAGTACTTC.

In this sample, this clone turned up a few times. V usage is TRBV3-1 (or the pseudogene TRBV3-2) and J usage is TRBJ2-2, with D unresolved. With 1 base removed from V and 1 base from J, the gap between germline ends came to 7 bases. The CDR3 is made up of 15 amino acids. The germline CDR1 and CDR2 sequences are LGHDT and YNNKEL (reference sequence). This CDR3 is CASSQGPLNTGELFF. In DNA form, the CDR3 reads TGTGCCAGCAGCCAAGGGCCCCTGAACACCGGGGAGCTGTTTTTT.

CDR3 coding DNA: TGCGCCAGCAGCATCCCGGGAGAAAACGAGCAGTACTTC. It specifies CASSIPGENEQYF. This chain links TRBV5-1 with TRBJ2-7, with a possible D match to TRBD2 (6 bases). Looked up from germline, CDR1 is SGHRS and CDR2 is YFSETQ. There are 13 residues in the CDR3. The V end lost 4 bases, the J end lost 5 bases, and 13 bases lay between the germline ends.

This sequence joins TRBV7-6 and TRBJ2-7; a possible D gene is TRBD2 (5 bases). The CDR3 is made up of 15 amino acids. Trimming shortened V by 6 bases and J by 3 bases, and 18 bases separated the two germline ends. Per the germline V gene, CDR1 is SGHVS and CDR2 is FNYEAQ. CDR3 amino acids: CASSPTSLAHYEQYF. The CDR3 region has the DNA TGTGCCAGCAGTCCAACTAGTTTAGCGCACTACGAGCAGTACTTC.

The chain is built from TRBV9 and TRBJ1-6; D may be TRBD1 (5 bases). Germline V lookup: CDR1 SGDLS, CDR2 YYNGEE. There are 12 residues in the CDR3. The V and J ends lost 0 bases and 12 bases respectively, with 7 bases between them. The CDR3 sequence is CASSVGGGPLHF. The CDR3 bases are TGTGCCAGCAGCGTAGGCGGGGGACCCCTCCACTTT. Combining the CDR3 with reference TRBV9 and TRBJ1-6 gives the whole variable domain DSGVTQTPKHLITATGQRVTLRCSPRSGDLSVYWYQQSLDQGLQFLIQYYNGEERAKGNILERFSAQQFPDLHSELNLSSLELGDSALYFCASSVGGGPLHFGNGTRLTVT.

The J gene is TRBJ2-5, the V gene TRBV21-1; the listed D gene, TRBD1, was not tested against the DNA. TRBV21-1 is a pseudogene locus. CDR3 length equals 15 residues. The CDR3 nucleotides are TGTGCCAGCGCAAAACAGGCTCCCAGGATAAAGACCCAGTACTTC. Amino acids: CASAKQAPRIKTQYF.

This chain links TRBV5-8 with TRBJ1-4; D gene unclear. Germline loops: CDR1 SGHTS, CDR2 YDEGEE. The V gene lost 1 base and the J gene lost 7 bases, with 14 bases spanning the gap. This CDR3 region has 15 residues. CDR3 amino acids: CASSLSYAPGEKLFF. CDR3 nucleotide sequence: TGTGCCAGCAGCTTGTCATATGCACCGGGTGAAAAACTGTTTTTT.

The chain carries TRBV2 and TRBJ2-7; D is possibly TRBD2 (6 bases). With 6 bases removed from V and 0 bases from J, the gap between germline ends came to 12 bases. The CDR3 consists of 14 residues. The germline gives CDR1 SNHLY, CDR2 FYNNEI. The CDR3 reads CASRNGGFSYEQYF. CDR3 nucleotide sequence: TGTGCCAGCAGGAACGGGGGTTTCTCCTACGAGCAGTACTTC.

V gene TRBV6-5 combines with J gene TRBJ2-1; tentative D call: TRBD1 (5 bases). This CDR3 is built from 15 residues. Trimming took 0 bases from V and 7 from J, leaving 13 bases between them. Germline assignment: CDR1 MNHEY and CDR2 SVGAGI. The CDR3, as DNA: TGTGCCAGCAGTTACTCCACCCGACAGAGGAATGAGCAGTTCTTC. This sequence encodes CASSYSTRQRNEQFF.

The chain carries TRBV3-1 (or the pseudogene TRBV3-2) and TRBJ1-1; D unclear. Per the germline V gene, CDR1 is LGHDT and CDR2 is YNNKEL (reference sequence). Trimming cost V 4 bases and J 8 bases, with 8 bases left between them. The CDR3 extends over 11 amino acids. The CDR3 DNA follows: TGTGCCAGCAGCCTCCAAAAAGAAGCTTTCTTT. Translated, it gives CASSLQKEAFF.

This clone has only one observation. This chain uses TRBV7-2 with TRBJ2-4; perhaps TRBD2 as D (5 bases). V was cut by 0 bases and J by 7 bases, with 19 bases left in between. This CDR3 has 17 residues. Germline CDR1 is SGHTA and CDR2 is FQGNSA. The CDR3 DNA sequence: TGTGCCAGCAGCTTAGCGCCTCTGGGATCCCGAGGGAACATTCAGTACTTC. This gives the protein CASSLAPLGSRGNIQYF.

The CDR3 protein is CASSVDIRGPQHF. The DNA of the CDR3 is TGTGCCAGCAGCGTAGATATCCGCGGGCCCCAGCATTTT. This rearrangement joins TRBV9 to TRBJ1-5; D gene ambiguous. CDR1 SGDLS and CDR2 YYNGEE come from the germline V gene. V was clipped by 0 bases and J by 9 bases, with 10 bases between them. There are 13 residues in the CDR3.